The rows below give T cell receptor beta chains drawn from one sample of a study of cytomegalovirus exposure and HLA in healthy donors. Sequencing used immunoSEQ multiplex PCR; TCRdb keeps in-frame clones, though not all of them. Of about 210,000 clones in the sample, about three quarters are singletons; the top ten hold 0.47%. Sequencing used PBMCs. The source is a boy aged 5-17 years in good health and CMV-seronegative. Both conserved end residues are part of each CDR3. Fields, in order: V gene, clone size, CDR3 protein. Not all rows give a size; the values are once, few, many and, for expanded clones, a class.

v_call: TRBV6-5
clone_size: .
cdr3_aa: CASSYSRVNTEAFF

v_call: TRBV9
clone_size: once
cdr3_aa: CASSAWGGYTF

v_call: TRBV27
clone_size: .
cdr3_aa: CASSLIRNSNQPQHF

v_call: TRBV7-9
clone_size: few
cdr3_aa: CSSSPRGQIPSYNEQFF

v_call: TRBV7-9
clone_size: .
cdr3_aa: CASSPSRVSYNEQFF

v_call: TRBV14
clone_size: .
cdr3_aa: CASSQGQALDYEQYF

v_call: TRBV5-1
clone_size: .
cdr3_aa: CASSLRQALNTEAFF

v_call: TRBV11-3
clone_size: .
cdr3_aa: CASSLVRGTGDNTEAFF

v_call: TRBV9
clone_size: .
cdr3_aa: CASSVLGSPSYEQYF

v_call: TRBV19
clone_size: .
cdr3_aa: CASSRWGGVGEKLFF

v_call: TRBV9
clone_size: .
cdr3_aa: CASSLGTGWQETQYF

v_call: TRBV7-9
clone_size: .
cdr3_aa: CASTPFGGNTEAFF

v_call: TRBV2
clone_size: .
cdr3_aa: CASSITGPNSPLHF

v_call: TRBV11-1
clone_size: few
cdr3_aa: CASSLHRDTEAFF

v_call: TRBV19
clone_size: .
cdr3_aa: CASGAGGHADTQYF

v_call: TRBV9
clone_size: .
cdr3_aa: CASSLGLVPYEQYF

v_call: TRBV11-2
clone_size: .
cdr3_aa: CASSNLSQPQHF

v_call: TRBV18
clone_size: .
cdr3_aa: CASSPMGQGSNQPQHF

v_call: TRBV5-1
clone_size: .
cdr3_aa: CASSLDLTEAFF

v_call: TRBV5-1
clone_size: .
cdr3_aa: CASSPGTSGTYEQYF

v_call: TRBV5-6
clone_size: .
cdr3_aa: CASSQDRGQGEAFF

v_call: TRBV11-3
clone_size: .
cdr3_aa: CASSLGGQFFSDNQPQHF

v_call: TRBV4-1
clone_size: .
cdr3_aa: CASSHFGQGRSYEQYF

v_call: TRBV7-9
clone_size: .
cdr3_aa: CASRLRSSPADTQYF

v_call: TRBV9
clone_size: once
cdr3_aa: CASSPRLTFMNTEAFF

v_call: TRBV9
clone_size: once
cdr3_aa: CASSVAVNTEAFF

v_call: TRBV9
clone_size: once
cdr3_aa: CASSTQGADTQYF

v_call: TRBV4-1
clone_size: .
cdr3_aa: CASSIRDRDYEQYF

v_call: TRBV11-2
clone_size: .
cdr3_aa: CASSSDRYEQYF

v_call: TRBV14
clone_size: .
cdr3_aa: CASSRTSGRHNEQFF

v_call: TRBV7-3
clone_size: .
cdr3_aa: CASSSIAGETGELFF

v_call: TRBV12-5
clone_size: .
cdr3_aa: CASGLIGAGVTGNEQFF

v_call: TRBV30
clone_size: .
cdr3_aa: CAWSVQGNTIYF

v_call: TRBV2
clone_size: .
cdr3_aa: CASTKDSHSNQPQHF

v_call: TRBV5-1
clone_size: .
cdr3_aa: CASSLAGGLAFDHNEQFF

v_call: TRBV19
clone_size: .
cdr3_aa: CASSSTGPALYEQYF

v_call: TRBV10-2
clone_size: .
cdr3_aa: CASSEYSRNSPLHF